This TCR beta chain originates from a study of long-term antiretroviral therapy in people with HIV. Germline-derived CDR1 and CDR2 are SGHAT and FQNNGV. V gave up 5 bases and J gave up 5 bases, with 12 bases separating them. The CDR3 totals 13 residues. Survey-level immunoSEQ v3.0 assays were run. Produced via immunoSEQ multiplex PCR; TCRdb's table is partial and in-frame only. The sample includes about 21,000 clones, 79% of them seen just once. The chain employs TRBV11-2 and TRBJ1-1, with TRBD1 as a possible D gene (5 bases). Source: unsorted PBMCs, taken 4.1 years after starting antiretroviral therapy. The TCR sequence derives from a woman in her 40s with HIV. For the CDR3, the DNA is TGTGCCAGCAGCCCCGACAGAGATACTGAAGCTTTCTTT. Amino acids: CASSPDRDTEAFF. The full variable domain, with the rest looked up from reference TRBV11-2 and TRBJ1-1, is EAGVAQSPRYKIIEKRQSVAFWCNPISGHATLYWYQQILGQGPKLLIQFQNNGVVDDSQLPKDRFSAERLKGVDSTLKIQPAKLEDSAVYLCASSPDRDTEAFFGQGTRLTVV.